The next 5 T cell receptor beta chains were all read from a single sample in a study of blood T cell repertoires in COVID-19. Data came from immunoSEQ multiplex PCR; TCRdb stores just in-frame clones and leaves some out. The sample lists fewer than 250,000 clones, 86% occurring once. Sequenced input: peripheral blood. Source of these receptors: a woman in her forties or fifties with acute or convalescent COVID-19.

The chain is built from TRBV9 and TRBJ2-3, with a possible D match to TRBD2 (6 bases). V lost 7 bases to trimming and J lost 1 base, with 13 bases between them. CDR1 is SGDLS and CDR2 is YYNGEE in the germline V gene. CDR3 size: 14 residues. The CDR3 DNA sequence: TGTGCCAGCGGCTTCTCTAGCGGCACAGATACGCAGTATTTT. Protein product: CASGFSSGTDTQYF.

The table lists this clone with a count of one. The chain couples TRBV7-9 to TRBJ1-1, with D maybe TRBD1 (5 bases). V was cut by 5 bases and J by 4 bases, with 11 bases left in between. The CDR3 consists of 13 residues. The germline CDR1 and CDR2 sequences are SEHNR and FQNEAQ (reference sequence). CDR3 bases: TGTGCCAGCAGCCTTCGACAGATCACTGAAGCTTTCTTT. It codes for CASSLRQITEAFF.

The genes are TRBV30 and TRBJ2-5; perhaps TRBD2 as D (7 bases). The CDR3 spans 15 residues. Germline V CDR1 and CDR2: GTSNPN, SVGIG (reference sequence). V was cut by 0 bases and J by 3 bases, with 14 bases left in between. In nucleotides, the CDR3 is TGTGCCTGGAGTGTACGGAGGGGGGGCGAAGAGACCCAGTACTTC. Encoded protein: CAWSVRRGGEETQYF.

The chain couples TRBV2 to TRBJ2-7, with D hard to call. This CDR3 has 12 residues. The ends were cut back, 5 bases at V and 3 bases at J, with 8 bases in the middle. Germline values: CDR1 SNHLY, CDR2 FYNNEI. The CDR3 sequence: CASSSLSYEQYF. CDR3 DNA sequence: TGTGCCAGCAGTTCTCTGAGCTACGAGCAGTACTTC.

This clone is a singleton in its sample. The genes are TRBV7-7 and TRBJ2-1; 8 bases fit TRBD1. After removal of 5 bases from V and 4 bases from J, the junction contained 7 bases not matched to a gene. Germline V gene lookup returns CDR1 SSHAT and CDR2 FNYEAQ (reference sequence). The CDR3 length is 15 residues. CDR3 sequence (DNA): TGTGCCAGCAGCCAAGGGACAGGCAAGTACAATGAGCAGTTCTTC. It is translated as CASSQGTGKYNEQFF.